These 20 T cell receptor beta chains were all obtained from the same sample, sequenced in a study of CD8 T cells in Susac syndrome. Reverse transcription of roughly 0.45 to 1 ug RNA was performed with random hexamers. Each CDR3 protein is one row after TCRdb ran MiXCR on the immunoSEQ multiplex PCR reads. This table has approximately 160,000 distinct CDR3 sequences, approximately 95% appearing once. The specimen sequenced was CD4+ T cells from PBMCs. These receptors were collected from a human donor with Susac syndrome.

The V gene is TRBV18, the J gene TRBJ2-1, with no clear D. CDR3 length: 15 residues. The V and J ends lost 3 bases and 0 bases respectively, with 9 bases between them. The germline V gene encodes CDR1 KGHSH and CDR2 LQKENI. The CDR3 DNA reads TGTGCCAGCTCACCGATGCAGAGCTCCTACAATGAGCAGTTCTTC. Its translation is CASSPMQSSYNEQFF.

The V and J genes are TRBV4-2 and TRBJ1-4, with TRBD1 as a possible D gene (6 bases). The length of the CDR3 is 14 residues. Looked up from germline, CDR1 is LGHNA and CDR2 is YNFKEQ. The V end was cut by 3 bases, the J end by 8 bases, with 13 bases between. The CDR3 DNA reads as TGTGCCAGCAGCCAGGACCGGACAGTGGAAAAACTGTTTTTT. Its translation: CASSQDRTVEKLFF.

This chain uses TRBV5-1 with TRBJ1-4; TRBD1 might be the D (5 bases). The germline CDR1 and CDR2 sequences are SGHRS and YFSETQ. V shed 3 bases and J shed 8 bases, with 17 bases lying between them. There are 15 residues in the CDR3. CDR3 amino acids: CASSWGRRRGEKLFF. The DNA for the CDR3 is TGCGCCAGCAGCTGGGGCCGGCGGAGAGGAGAAAAACTGTTTTTT.

The V and J genes are TRBV4-3 and TRBJ2-3; D gene uncertain. The CDR3 runs 14 residues. The germline V gene encodes CDR1 LGHNA and CDR2 YSLEER. Trimming left V 4 bases short and J 0 bases short, with 8 bases between. The CDR3 bases are TGCGCCAGCAGCCGATCTAGGAGCACAGATACGCAGTATTTT. Amino acids: CASSRSRSTDTQYF.

The chain combines TRBV27 with TRBJ2-3; TRBD2 agrees at 8 bases. V lost 6 bases, J lost 9 bases, and 11 bases stayed unmatched. Looked up from germline, CDR1 is MNHEY and CDR2 is SMNVEV (reference sequence). CDR3 size: 14 residues. DNA of the CDR3: TGTGCCAGCAGAGTGGCGGGGGGTGGTATGACGCAGTATTTT. This sequence encodes CASRVAGGGMTQYF.

This chain joins TRBV30 and TRBJ1-5; D unclear. Germline CDR1 reads GTSNPN; CDR2 reads SVGIG (reference sequence). The ends were cut back, 1 base at V and 1 base at J, with 5 bases in the middle. The CDR3 has 13 amino acids. For the CDR3, the DNA is TGTGCCTGGAGTGCGGACAGCAATCAGCCCCAGCATTTT. This sequence encodes CAWSADSNQPQHF.

The chain uses TRBV27 and TRBJ2-3; D not certain. The CDR3 runs 15 residues. V lost 3 bases and J lost 0, with 10 bases in between. In germline, CDR1 is MNHEY, CDR2 SMNVEV (reference sequence). The CDR3 is CASSFFPPSTDTQYF. CDR3 DNA: TGTGCCAGCAGTTTCTTCCCCCCTAGCACAGATACGCAGTATTTT.

V usage is TRBV20-1 and J usage is TRBJ2-7, with TRBD2 identical over 7 bases. The CDR3 totals 14 residues. The trim removed 0 bases at V and 3 bases at J, leaving 5 bases unmatched. The germline gives CDR1 DFQATT, CDR2 SNEGSKA (reference sequence). CDR3 sequence: CSARDRAGIYEQYF. DNA of the CDR3: TGCAGTGCTAGAGATCGAGCGGGAATCTACGAGCAGTACTTC.

The chain links TRBV11-2 to TRBJ1-2, with D maybe TRBD1 (6 bases). Germline-derived CDR1 and CDR2 are SGHAT and FQNNGV. The CDR3 runs to 15 residues. The V end lost 3 bases, the J end lost 4 bases, and 15 bases lay between the germline ends. DNA for the CDR3: TGTGCCAGCAGCTTCGGTGGGCAGGGGTTCTATGGCTACACCTTC. Translating gives CASSFGGQGFYGYTF.

This sequence joins TRBV30 and TRBJ1-4, with D unresolved. Germline values: CDR1 GTSNPN, CDR2 SVGIG (reference sequence). The CDR3 is 11 amino acids. Trimming shortened V by 0 bases and J by 9 bases, and 5 bases separated the two germline ends. As DNA, the CDR3 is TGTGCCTGGAGTGTACAGAAAAAACTGTTTTTT. Protein sequence: CAWSVQKKLFF.

The chain is built from TRBV20-1 and TRBJ2-3; D ambiguous. This CDR3 comprises 14 residues. Per the germline V gene, CDR1 is DFQATT and CDR2 is SNEGSKA (reference sequence). Trimming took off 6 bases at V and 2 bases at J, with 15 bases between the two ends. CDR3 loop: CSARDRLHTDTQYF. The CDR3 nucleotides are TGCAGTGCCCGAGACCGACTCCACACAGATACGCAGTATTTT.

The J gene is TRBJ1-1, the V gene TRBV12-3 or TRBV12-4; D is perhaps TRBD1 (6 bases). The CDR3 has 13 residues. The germline V and J ends were trimmed by 2 bases and 7 bases, with 11 bases remaining between them. The CDR3 region is CASSLRRQVEAFF. Written as DNA, the CDR3 is TGTGCCAGCAGTTTACGGAGACAGGTTGAAGCTTTCTTT.

The gene calls are TRBV5-1 and TRBJ1-6; D uncertain. The germline V gene has CDR1 SGHRS and CDR2 YFSETQ. With 2 bases removed from V and 0 bases from J, the gap between germline ends came to 9 bases. The CDR3 is 16 amino acids. Here the CDR3 reads CASSFSGSSYNSPLHF. In nucleotides, the CDR3 is TGCGCCAGCAGCTTTAGCGGCAGCTCCTATAATTCACCCCTCCACTTT.

This clonotype was detected only once. This chain connects TRBV6-6 to TRBJ2-1; D is perhaps TRBD2 (7 bases). With 6 bases removed from V and 9 bases from J, the gap between germline ends came to 15 bases. This CDR3 has 13 amino acids. The germline V gene has CDR1 MNHNY and CDR2 SVGAGI (reference sequence). In DNA, the CDR3 is TGTGCCAGCAGCTCAACAGGGAGGGTTGAGCAGTTCTTC. Amino acids: CASSSTGRVEQFF.

CDR3 in amino acids: CASTTGIKPSKDTEAFF. The CDR3 coding sequence is TGCGCCAGCACCACCGGGATAAAGCCTTCAAAGGACACTGAAGCTTTCTTT. V gene TRBV23-1 combines with J gene TRBJ1-1; D not certain. TRBV23-1 is recorded as an ORF, its role being uncertain. The V gene lost 7 bases and the J gene lost 3 bases, with 24 bases spanning the gap. The CDR3 consists of 17 residues.

Only one count was recorded for this clonotype. The V call is TRBV24-1, the J call TRBJ2-5; D is perhaps TRBD1 (6 bases). This CDR3 comprises 13 residues. Germline CDR1 reads KGHDR; CDR2 reads SFDVKD. Between the trimmed V and J ends, which lost 5 bases and 4 bases, there was a span of 10 bases. This chain's CDR3 is CATSGQVVETQYF. The CDR3 DNA is TGTGCCACCAGTGGACAGGTGGTAGAGACCCAGTACTTC.

The chain couples TRBV12-3 or TRBV12-4 to TRBJ1-1; D ambiguous. The CDR3 is 11 amino acids. Trimming pared 3 bases from V and 11 bases from J, leaving 10 bases between. As DNA, the CDR3 is TGTGCCAGCAGTTTGGGCCCGGCGGCTTTCTTT. This translates into CASSLGPAAFF.

This clonotype was observed a single time. The rearrangement uses TRBV12-3 or TRBV12-4 and TRBJ2-1; TRBD2 agrees at 10 bases. The trim removed 6 bases at V and 9 bases at J, leaving 11 bases unmatched. This CDR3 spans 15 amino acids. DNA of the CDR3: TGTGCCAGCAGGGCCGGGACTAGCGCCTCCTTTGAGCAGTTCTTC. This sequence encodes CASRAGTSASFEQFF.

V gene TRBV7-2 combines with J gene TRBJ2-7, with D maybe TRBD1 (5 bases). V was pared by 1 base and J by 2 bases, with 12 bases between. The CDR3 runs 15 residues. From germline, CDR1 is SGHTA and CDR2 FQGNSA. Here the CDR3 reads CASSLVSGSPYEQYF. Written as DNA, the CDR3 is TGTGCCAGCAGCTTAGTGTCAGGGTCCCCCTACGAGCAGTACTTC.

V and J are TRBV18 and TRBJ2-5, with D uncertain. CDR1 and CDR2 (germline): KGHSH, LQKENI. CDR3 length equals 14 residues. V was cut by 2 bases and J by 2 bases, with 9 bases left in between. The CDR3 nucleotides are TGTGCCAGCTCACCATGGGCCTCGCAAGAGACCCAGTACTTC. It codes for CASSPWASQETQYF.